Each of the 29 T cell receptor beta chains below was sequenced from the same sample in a study of blood T cell repertoires in COVID-19. TCRdb's table, derived via immunoSEQ multiplex PCR, lists solely in-frame clones and lacks some. The sample holds approximately 86,000 clones, 80% to 90% seen once. The sample was peripheral blood. The receptors shown here come from a man between 45 and 60 years old with acute or convalescent COVID-19.

The chain couples TRBV5-1 to TRBJ1-6, with TRBD1 matching over 7 bases. The V segment lost 0 bases and the J segment 6 bases; nucleotides outside the gene matches: 3. The CDR3 is 15 amino acids. Germline V gene data show CDR1 as SGHRS and CDR2 as YFSETQ. The CDR3 sequence is CASSLGGTVNSPLHF. The CDR3 DNA reads as TGCGCCAGCAGCTTGGGAGGGACAGTTAATTCACCCCTCCACTTT.

V and J are TRBV9 and TRBJ2-1; D may be TRBD2 (6 bases). Germline CDR1 is SGDLS and CDR2 is YYNGEE. The CDR3 covers 15 residues. V lost 0 bases to trimming and J lost 3 bases, with 10 bases between them. In DNA form, the CDR3 reads TGTGCCAGCAGCGTAGCGGGGGAGGACTACAATGAGCAGTTCTTC. Its protein is CASSVAGEDYNEQFF.

V usage is TRBV11-2 and J usage is TRBJ1-2; 7 nucleotides align to TRBD1. V was pared by 6 bases and J by 8 bases, with 15 bases of the junction left unmatched. This CDR3 region has 15 residues. The V gene's germline CDR1 is SGHAT and CDR2 FQNNGV. The CDR3 spells CASRHNSQGRIGYTF. DNA for the CDR3: TGTGCCAGCAGACATAACTCACAGGGGCGAATCGGCTACACCTTC.

This chain connects TRBV2 to TRBJ1-1; no clear D. The CDR3 covers 13 residues. Germline-derived CDR1 and CDR2 are SNHLY and FYNNEI. Trimming took off 2 bases at V and 4 bases at J, with 8 bases between the two ends. For the CDR3, the DNA is TGTGCCAGCAGTGAACGAGGGAGCACTGAAGCTTTCTTT. This sequence encodes CASSERGSTEAFF.

The V and J genes are TRBV2 and TRBJ1-5; maybe TRBD1 (6 bases). Germline lookup yields CDR1 SNHLY and CDR2 FYNNEI. Trimming removed 5 bases at V and 5 bases at J, with 13 bases between. There are 14 residues in the CDR3. The CDR3 region is CASSTGSGDQPQHF. The CDR3 coding sequence is TGTGCCAGCAGTACAGGGTCTGGGGATCAGCCCCAGCATTTT.

This rearrangement joins TRBV7-9 to TRBJ1-1; possible D gene TRBD1, 5 bases. The CDR3 contains 12 residues. In germline, CDR1 is SEHNR, CDR2 FQNEAQ (reference sequence). Trimming cost V 2 bases and J 7 bases, with 8 bases left between them. CDR3 region: CASSLNQGEAFF. CDR3 coding DNA: TGTGCCAGCAGCTTAAATCAGGGTGAAGCTTTCTTT. Full variable domain (missing parts from reference TRBV7-9 and TRBJ1-1): DTGVSQNPRHKITKRGQNVTFRCDPISEHNRLYWYRQTLGQGPEFLTYFQNEAQLEKSRLLSDRFSAERPKGSFSTLEIQRTEQGDSAMYLCASSLNQGEAFFGQGTRLTVV.

The chain couples TRBV7-9 to TRBJ2-7; 8 positions agree with TRBD2. J gave up 7 bases and V 5 bases, and 7 bases lay outside the gene matches. CDR3 length equals 13 residues. Germline loops: CDR1 SEHNR, CDR2 FQNEAQ (reference sequence). The CDR3 loop is CASSRTGGQEQYV. For the CDR3, the DNA is TGTGCCAGCAGCAGGACGGGGGGGCAAGAGCAGTACGTC.

This chain links TRBV28 with TRBJ1-2; D is ambiguous. Germline V gives CDR1 MDHEN, CDR2 SYDVKM. V dropped 7 bases and J dropped 4 bases, with 19 bases sitting between them. The CDR3 runs 15 residues. The CDR3 DNA sequence: TGTGCCAGCACAACTGGAGGCATCGGCCCCTATGGCTACACCTTC. Its protein product is CASTTGGIGPYGYTF.

Notes on this clone: Germline and junction disagree at one end, which may indicate a read error. The rearrangement joins TRBV6-5 to TRBJ1-2, with a tentative D call TRBD1 (6 bases). CDR1 and CDR2 from the germline V gene are MNHEY and SVGAGI. There are 11 residues in the CDR3. CDR3 sequence reads: CASGQTVPSAF. CDR3 DNA sequence: TGTGCCAGCGGACAGACAGTCCCCTCCGCCTTC.

This clone was counted a single time. The chain's CDR3 is CASSLDPGGMDTEAFF. The CDR3 DNA follows: TGTGCCAGCAGCTTGGATCCAGGGGGCATGGACACTGAAGCTTTCTTT. The rearrangement joins TRBV5-4 to TRBJ1-1; 8 bases are a match to TRBD1. Germline V CDR1 and CDR2: SGHNT, YYREEE (reference sequence). The CDR3 is 16 residues long. Trimming cost V 0 bases and J 3 bases; bases outside gene matches: 7.

This clone was counted between two and nine times. V and J are TRBV5-1 and TRBJ2-3; 11 bases agree with TRBD2. Germline values: CDR1 SGHRS, CDR2 YFSETQ. The CDR3 covers 15 residues. V gave up 4 bases and J gave up 5 bases; unmatched junction bases: 6. In DNA form, the CDR3 reads TGCGCCAGCAGCATAGCGGGGGGGCCGGGAGATACGCAGTATTTT. Translating it yields CASSIAGGPGDTQYF. The entire variable domain, with the rest obtained from reference TRBV5-1 and TRBJ2-3, is as follows: KAGVTQTPRYLIKTRGQQVTLSCSPISGHRSVSWYQQTPGQGLQFLFEYFSETQRNKGNFPGRFSGRQFSNSRSEMNVSTLELGDSALYLCASSIAGGPGDTQYFGPGTRLTVL.

The CDR3 bases are TGCAGCGTCGCCGGGACTAGCGGGGTGGGGACCCAGTACTTC. Translated: CSVAGTSGVGTQYF. The chain joins TRBV29-1 to TRBJ2-5; 13 bases line up with TRBD2. The CDR3 has 14 amino acids. Germline values: CDR1 SQVTM, CDR2 ANQGSEA. V lost 6 bases and J lost 7; bases outside the gene matches: 8.

This CDR3 is CATTTSGGETYEQYF. The DNA of the CDR3 is TGTGCCACCACGACTAGCGGGGGAGAAACCTACGAGCAGTACTTC. The genes are TRBV10-3 and TRBJ2-7; 12 bases line up with TRBD2. The J segment lost 2 bases and the V segment lost 10 bases, leaving 9 bases of the junction unmatched. Germline CDR1 is ENHRY and CDR2 is SYGVKD. This CDR3 contains 15 residues.

The V gene is TRBV12-3 or TRBV12-4, the J gene TRBJ1-2; D not certain. The CDR3 sequence is 12 residues long. Trimming removed 3 bases from V and 4 bases from J, with 6 bases in between. CDR3 in amino acids: CASSLGSYGYTF. The CDR3 nucleotides read TGTGCCAGCAGTTTGGGCAGCTATGGCTACACCTTC.

The chain is built from TRBV2 and TRBJ2-2, with 13 bases matching TRBD2. Unmatched junction bases numbered 8, after V lost 4 bases and J lost 6 bases. Germline CDR1 SNHLY, CDR2 FYNNEI. The CDR3 covers 17 residues. Here the CDR3 DNA reads TGTGCCAGCAGTGCTACTAGCGGGGGGGCGTTCTCCGGGGAGCTGTTTTTT. This sequence encodes CASSATSGGAFSGELFF. The complete variable domain, with remaining parts taken from reference TRBV2 and TRBJ2-2, reads EPEVTQTPSHQVTQMGQEVILRCVPISNHLYFYWYRQILGQKVEFLVSFYNNEISEKSEIFDDQFSVERPDGSNFTLKIRSTKLEDSAMYFCASSATSGGAFSGELFFGEGSRLTVL.

This chain connects TRBV28 to TRBJ1-4; TRBD1 matches at 8 bases. The junction had 7 bases not matched to a gene; V was cut back by 5 bases and J by 5 bases. The CDR3 contains 15 residues. CDR1 MDHEN and CDR2 SYDVKM come from the germline V gene. As DNA, the CDR3 is TGTGCCAGCAGTAGACCGACAGGGGTAAATGAAAAACTGTTTTTT. This gives the protein CASSRPTGVNEKLFF.

V is TRBV7-9 and J is TRBJ2-3; D unclear. The CDR3 extends over 16 amino acids. The V and J ends lost 0 bases and 6 bases respectively, with 16 bases between them. The germline CDR1 and CDR2 sequences are SEHNR and FQNEAQ (reference sequence). The CDR3 coding sequence is TGTGCCAGCAGCTTAGCGCCTAGAGGTATACCCGATACGCAGTATTTT. Translated, it gives CASSLAPRGIPDTQYF.

This rearrangement joins TRBV18 to TRBJ1-5; tentatively, D is TRBD1 (5 bases). Germline assignment: CDR1 KGHSH and CDR2 LQKENI. CDR3 size: 15 residues. The germline V and J ends were trimmed by 5 bases and 3 bases, with 14 bases remaining between them. CDR3 residues: CASSTQESLNQPQHF. Here the CDR3 DNA reads TGTGCCAGCTCAACACAGGAGTCCCTCAATCAGCCCCAGCATTTT.

This chain connects TRBV9 to TRBJ2-3; D may be TRBD2 (5 bases). Trimming pared 10 bases from V and 3 bases from J, leaving 18 bases between. The CDR3 length is 14 residues. Germline assignment: CDR1 SGDLS and CDR2 YYNGEE. The CDR3 DNA sequence: TGTGCCTCCAACAAACGGGGTTTTACAGATACGCAGTATTTT. This translates into CASNKRGFTDTQYF.

V gene TRBV6-5 combines with J gene TRBJ2-7; D uncertain. V lost 6 bases and J 0 bases, leaving 9 bases between the germline ends. CDR1 and CDR2 (germline): MNHEY, SVGAGI. This CDR3 comprises 13 residues. The CDR3 nucleotides are TGTGCCAGCAGGCCCAGTGGCTCCTACGAGCAGTACGTC. Its protein is CASRPSGSYEQYV.

This CDR3 is CASSEGTGVTEAFF. The CDR3 bases are TGTGCCAGCAGCGAGGGGACAGGAGTCACTGAAGCTTTCTTT. This chain joins TRBV9 and TRBJ1-1; 8 bases match TRBD1. V shed 3 bases, J shed 4 bases, and the junction held 5 bases outside the gene matches. The germline V gene has CDR1 SGDLS and CDR2 YYNGEE. The CDR3 has 14 residues.

This chain connects TRBV5-4 to TRBJ2-2, with TRBD1 as a possible D gene (6 bases). The CDR3 has 15 amino acids. V lost 5 bases and J lost 3, with 14 bases in between. Looked up from germline, CDR1 is SGHNT and CDR2 is YYREEE (reference sequence). CDR3 DNA sequence: TGTGCCAGCAGTCGGCCCAACAGGGACACCGGGGAGCTGTTTTTT. This codes for CASSRPNRDTGELFF.

Here the CDR3 DNA reads TGTGCCAGCAGTTCCAGCGGGGGTGGGCACGAGCAGTACGTC. Residues: CASSSSGGGHEQYV. The chain joins TRBV28 to TRBJ2-7; 8 bases line up with TRBD2. This CDR3 has 14 residues. Unmatched junction bases numbered 7, after V lost 4 bases and J lost 5 bases. CDR1 is MDHEN, CDR2 SYDVKM, per germline.

The chain recombines TRBV5-1 with TRBJ2-1, with no clear D. In germline, CDR1 is SGHRS, CDR2 YFSETQ. This CDR3 has 13 residues. V lost 4 bases, J lost 4 bases, and 9 bases lay in between. The CDR3 region is CASSPSTYNEQFF. The CDR3 DNA reads as TGCGCCAGCAGCCCCTCTACTTACAATGAGCAGTTCTTC.

The rearrangement uses TRBV28 and TRBJ1-5; the D is unclear. There are 13 residues in the CDR3. CDR1 is MDHEN and CDR2 is SYDVKM in the germline V gene. V was pared by 4 bases and J by 0 bases, with 4 bases between. CDR3 loop: CASSYTSNQPQHF. The CDR3 nucleotides read TGTGCCAGCAGTTACACTAGCAATCAGCCCCAGCATTTT.

The CDR3 spells CATHPDRGLNTGELFF. CDR3 in DNA: TGTGCCACCCACCCCGACAGGGGGCTTAACACCGGGGAGCTGTTTTTT. The chain recombines TRBV24-1 with TRBJ2-2; 10 bases are shared with TRBD1. J was trimmed by 2 bases and V by 9 bases; bases with no gene match: 8. There are 16 residues in the CDR3. The germline CDR1 and CDR2 sequences are KGHDR and SFDVKD.

The chain has TRBV6-5 and TRBJ2-3, with D maybe TRBD1 (6 bases). Germline V CDR1 and CDR2: MNHEY, SVGAGI. Deletions cut 2 bases from V and 2 bases from J, with 14 bases between. The length of the CDR3 is 16 residues. The CDR3 DNA sequence: TGTGCCAGCAGTTACCCAGGGGTAGAAACCACAGATACGCAGTATTTT. Translating it yields CASSYPGVETTDTQYF.

The gene calls are TRBV14 and TRBJ1-2; a possible D gene is TRBD1 (5 bases). Trimming cost V 7 bases and J 8 bases, with 26 bases left between them. CDR1 and CDR2 (germline): SGHDN, FVKESK. The CDR3 runs to 16 residues. The CDR3 protein is CASNTERQGSPRGYTF. The CDR3 DNA sequence: TGTGCCAGCAACACCGAGCGCCAGGGATCCCCCCGGGGCTACACCTTC.

The rearrangement uses TRBV30 and TRBJ1-5; a weak D match, TRBD1 (5 bases). The germline V gene encodes CDR1 GTSNPN and CDR2 SVGIG (reference sequence). The CDR3 is 13 amino acids. V was trimmed by 2 bases and J by 5 bases, leaving 10 bases between them. CDR3 sequence (DNA): TGTGCCTGGAGTAGACAGTTAGATCAGCCCCAGCATTTT. Its translation: CAWSRQLDQPQHF.